The rows below give T cell receptor beta chains drawn from one sample of a study of vaccination and CD4 T cells after COVID-19. TCRdb independently ran MiXCR on the PCR reads; one entry per CDR3 protein. This sample has about 13,000 distinct CDR3 sequences, with roughly 30% found just once. The antigens these receptors bind are not known. Sequenced material: CD4+ T cells from blood, cultured in vitro, taken after SARS-CoV-2 vaccination. The receptors come from a human donor who had recovered from COVID-19. Both conserved end residues are part of each CDR3. A D gene is named only where the DNA matches it firmly. Size values are once, few and many counts, or a class for expanded clones, and some rows have none.

clone size: few; J gene: TRBJ1-2; V gene: TRBV6-1; D gene: -; CDR3 DNA: TGTGCCAGCAGCCTCATGGACTCCTATGGCTACACCTTC; CDR3 protein: CASSLMDSYGYTF
clone size: -; J gene: TRBJ2-3; V gene: TRBV5-1; D gene: -; CDR3 DNA: TGCGCCAGCAGGCTAAGCCCATACACAGATACGCAGTATTTT; CDR3 protein: CASRLSPYTDTQYF
clone size: -; J gene: TRBJ2-1; V gene: TRBV20-1; D gene: -; CDR3 DNA: TGCAGTGCTAGAGATGCAGGGGTGGGGAATGAGCAGTTCTTC; CDR3 protein: CSARDAGVGNEQFF
clone size: -; J gene: TRBJ2-7; V gene: TRBV5-6; D gene: -; CDR3 DNA: TGTGCCAGCAGCTTCCACAGGGTCGAGCAGTACTTC; CDR3 protein: CASSFHRVEQYF
clone size: medium-sized; J gene: TRBJ1-2; V gene: TRBV7-2; D gene: -; CDR3 DNA: TGTGCCAGCAGCTTTACTTCGACAATCGAACAAGCTAACTATGGCTACACCTTC; CDR3 protein: CASSFTSTIEQANYGYTF
clone size: few; J gene: TRBJ2-2; V gene: TRBV6-2/TRBV6-3; D gene: -; CDR3 DNA: TGTGCCAGCCGTCGACTGAGCGGGGAGCTGTTTTTT; CDR3 protein: CASRRLSGELFF
clone size: few; J gene: TRBJ2-7; V gene: TRBV19; D gene: TRBD2; CDR3 DNA: TGTGCCAGTAGCGGCTTAGCGGGTGTCTACGAGCAGTACTTC; CDR3 protein: CASSGLAGVYEQYF
clone size: few; J gene: TRBJ1-5; V gene: TRBV20-1; D gene: TRBD1; CDR3 DNA: TGCAGTGCTAGAGGGACAGGGAGGACTCAGCCCCAGCATTTT; CDR3 protein: CSARGTGRTQPQHF
clone size: once; J gene: TRBJ2-3; V gene: TRBV19; D gene: -; CDR3 DNA: TGTGCCACCAAGATACCCGGACGCACAGATACGCAGTATTTT; CDR3 protein: CATKIPGRTDTQYF
clone size: few; J gene: TRBJ1-1; V gene: TRBV5-4; D gene: -; CDR3 DNA: TGTGCCAGCAGCATCTACGACAGCTTGAACACTGAAGCTTTCTTT; CDR3 protein: CASSIYDSLNTEAFF
clone size: few; J gene: TRBJ2-3; V gene: TRBV6-1; D gene: TRBD1; CDR3 DNA: TGTGCCAGCCGCTTACAGGGGACCACAGATACGCAGTATTTT; CDR3 protein: CASRLQGTTDTQYF
clone size: few; J gene: TRBJ1-1; V gene: TRBV19; D gene: -; CDR3 DNA: TGTGCCAGTAGTATCGCGGCAGGGTGGGCCACTGAAGCTTTCTTT; CDR3 protein: CASSIAAGWATEAFF
clone size: -; J gene: TRBJ2-7; V gene: TRBV6-1; D gene: TRBD1; CDR3 DNA: TGTGCCAGCAGGGCGGGACAGGGGTCGCGGGAGCAGTACTTC; CDR3 protein: CASRAGQGSREQYF
clone size: -; J gene: TRBJ2-2; V gene: TRBV20-1; D gene: TRBD2; CDR3 DNA: TGCAGTGCCCCGCCACTAGCGGGAGTGGCTGGGGAGCCGTTTTTT; CDR3 protein: CSAPPLAGVAGEPFF
clone size: -; J gene: TRBJ2-3; V gene: TRBV7-2; D gene: TRBD2; CDR3 DNA: TGTGCCAGCAGCTCGCCGCGGGGGACTAGCGGGAGTACGCAGTATTTT; CDR3 protein: CASSSPRGTSGSTQYF
clone size: -; J gene: TRBJ2-1; V gene: TRBV11-3; D gene: TRBD2; CDR3 DNA: TGTGCCAGCAGCGTTAGCGGGAGGGTCTACAATGAGCAGTTCTTC; CDR3 protein: CASSVSGRVYNEQFF
clone size: -; J gene: TRBJ1-5; V gene: TRBV7-9; D gene: -; CDR3 DNA: TGTGCCAGCAGCTTTGGGACCTCCAAAAGGCCCCAGCATTTT; CDR3 protein: CASSFGTSKRPQHF
clone size: -; J gene: TRBJ2-7; V gene: TRBV28; D gene: -; CDR3 DNA: TGTGCCAGCTCTAATGGGGCACCTCTTCTCCGCGAGCAGTACTTC; CDR3 protein: CASSNGAPLLREQYF
clone size: -; J gene: TRBJ1-2; V gene: TRBV2; D gene: -; CDR3 DNA: TGTGCCAGCAGTGAAAACGGCCTCTCTAACTATGGCTACACCTTC; CDR3 protein: CASSENGLSNYGYTF
clone size: once; J gene: TRBJ2-3; V gene: TRBV7-2; D gene: TRBD1; CDR3 DNA: TGTGCCAGCAGATCCGGGACAGGGGATGCAGATACGCAGTATTTT; CDR3 protein: CASRSGTGDADTQYF
clone size: -; J gene: TRBJ1-3; V gene: TRBV20-1; D gene: -; CDR3 DNA: TGCAGTGCTAGTCGGAGTCTGGACTCTGGAAACACCATATATTTT; CDR3 protein: CSASRSLDSGNTIYF
clone size: -; J gene: TRBJ2-7; V gene: TRBV20-1; D gene: -; CDR3 DNA: TGCAGTGCTAGAGACGCCGCCTCCTACGAGCAGTACTTC; CDR3 protein: CSARDAASYEQYF
clone size: once; J gene: TRBJ2-1; V gene: TRBV5-1; D gene: -; CDR3 DNA: TGCGCCAGCAGCTTGGGGTGGAGGGACAATGAGCAGTTCTTC; CDR3 protein: CASSLGWRDNEQFF
clone size: -; J gene: TRBJ1-2; V gene: TRBV6-5; D gene: -; CDR3 DNA: TGTGCCAGCAGTTACGGGGGGAACTATGGCTACACCTTC; CDR3 protein: CASSYGGNYGYTF
clone size: -; J gene: TRBJ2-7; V gene: TRBV24-1; D gene: -; CDR3 DNA: TGTGCCACCAGTGATCCCGGACCTACCTACGAGCAGTACTTC; CDR3 protein: CATSDPGPTYEQYF
clone size: once; J gene: TRBJ1-5; V gene: TRBV11-2; D gene: -; CDR3 DNA: TGTGCCAGCAGCCTCGGATCGGGATGGGATAGCAATCAGCCCCAGCATTTT; CDR3 protein: CASSLGSGWDSNQPQHF
clone size: -; J gene: TRBJ2-6; V gene: TRBV27; D gene: -; CDR3 DNA: TGTGCCAGCAGGTTATACTCTGGGGCCAACGTCCTGACTTTC; CDR3 protein: CASRLYSGANVLTF
clone size: few; J gene: TRBJ1-2; V gene: TRBV19; D gene: -; CDR3 DNA: TGTGCCAGTACCATTAAGTCCCGCGGAGGCTATGGCTACACCTTC; CDR3 protein: CASTIKSRGGYGYTF
clone size: -; J gene: TRBJ2-3; V gene: TRBV6-2/TRBV6-3; D gene: -; CDR3 DNA: TGTGCCAGCAGTCCCCTGGGGTCCTCGGGGAGCACAGATACGCAGTATTTT; CDR3 protein: CASSPLGSSGSTDTQYF
clone size: -; J gene: TRBJ2-5; V gene: TRBV20-1; D gene: TRBD2; CDR3 DNA: TGCAGTGCTAGAGATTCGGGCCTGGGGCGGGAGGCCCAAGAGACCCAGTACTTC; CDR3 protein: CSARDSGLGREAQETQYF